A selection of T cell receptor beta chains follows, all from one sample in a study of T cells after yellow fever vaccination. MiXCR was run by TCRdb on the 5' RACE reads, yielding one entry per CDR3 protein. The sample has 250,000 to 300,000 distinct CDR3 sequences; about 5.2% are singletons. Material: CD4+ T cells sorted from PBMCs, obtained on the day of the yellow fever booster vaccination. Source of these receptors: a man aged 18 to 29 who received the YFV17D yellow fever vaccine. CDR3s include the opening cysteine and the closing phenylalanine or tryptophan. D genes are given only for firm matches. Where a row states a size, it is once, few, many or the class of an expanded clone; other rows omit it.

D	V	J	size	DNA	CDR3
TRBD2	TRBV7-2	TRBJ2-3	many	TGTGCCAGCAGCTTCACTAGCGGCACAGATACGCAGTATTTT	CASSFTSGTDTQYF
-	TRBV3-1	TRBJ2-2	many	TGTGCCAGCAGCCAAAATCGGGTTGGGGAGCTGTTTTTT	CASSQNRVGELFF
TRBD1	TRBV7-9	TRBJ2-7	-	TGTGCCAGCGGCAGGACAGGGAGTTCCTACGAGCAGTACTTC	CASGRTGSSYEQYF
TRBD1	TRBV18	TRBJ1-2	-	TGTGCCAGCTCACCAAGCGCACAGGGGCTCTATGGCTACACCTTC	CASSPSAQGLYGYTF
-	TRBV29-1	TRBJ2-7	many	TGCAGCGTTGGCAATGGGTACTCCTACGAGCAGTACTTC	CSVGNGYSYEQYF
TRBD2	TRBV20-1	TRBJ2-5	many	TGCAGTGCTAGAGGCGGGGGGCCTTTCCGAGAACAAGAGACCCAGTACTTC	CSARGGGPFREQETQYF
TRBD2	TRBV7-3	TRBJ2-1	-	TGTGCCAGCAGCTCCTCCGCCGCTAGCGGGGGGTATGAGCAGTTCTTC	CASSSSAASGGYEQFF
TRBD1	TRBV5-1	TRBJ2-1	many	TGCGCCAGCAGCAGACAGGGATACAATGAGCAGTTCTTC	CASSRQGYNEQFF
-	TRBV9	TRBJ1-6	few	TGTGCCAGCAGCGTAGGTGGTTTAGAACGGTCACCCCTCCACTTT	CASSVGGLERSPLHF
-	TRBV7-2	TRBJ1-1	-	TGTGCCAGCAGCTACGACCCGAACGGGGCCACTGAAGCTTTCTTT	CASSYDPNGATEAFF
-	TRBV30	TRBJ1-1	once	TGTGCCTGGAGGTCCTGGGGGGCCATGAACACTGAAGCTTTCTTT	CAWRSWGAMNTEAFF
-	TRBV30	TRBJ1-5	-	TGTGCCTGGAGTGAACCGGCTCAGCCCCAGCATTTT	CAWSEPAQPQHF
-	TRBV12-5	TRBJ1-5	-	TGTGCTAGTGGTTCAGACCCAGACCGGCAGCCCCAGCATTTT	CASGSDPDRQPQHF
-	TRBV6-2/TRBV6-3	TRBJ2-7	few	TGTGCCAGCGGAATAACCTACGAGCAGTACTTC	CASGITYEQYF
-	TRBV7-2	TRBJ2-3	few	TGTGCCAGCAGTGAAACCGGGACCCCGCATCCGGCAGATACGCAGTATTTT	CASSETGTPHPADTQYF
TRBD2	TRBV20-1	TRBJ2-1	many	TGCAGTGCGCGGGGGTACAATGAGCAGTTCTTC	CSARGYNEQFF
-	TRBV7-2	TRBJ2-5	many	TGTGCCAGCAGCTCCCCTGAGGAGGGAAAGACCCAGTACTTC	CASSSPEEGKTQYF
-	TRBV3-1	TRBJ1-5	-	TGTGCCAGCAGCCAAGGTACACCCCAACCCCAGCATTTT	CASSQGTPQPQHF
-	TRBV3-1	TRBJ2-6	few	TGTGCCAGCAGCCAAATGCACACTGGGGCCAACGTCCTGACTTTC	CASSQMHTGANVLTF
-	TRBV5-6	TRBJ2-7	many	TGTGCCAGCAGCCCCGGTCAGGACGAGCAGTACTTC	CASSPGQDEQYF
-	TRBV4-3	TRBJ2-3	many	TGCGCCAGCAGCCAAGTCTCCGTGACCTGGGGCACAGATACGCAGTATTTT	CASSQVSVTWGTDTQYF
-	TRBV12-3/TRBV12-4	TRBJ2-3	-	TGTGCCAGCAGCCAGCAGGGGAATACGCAGTATTTT	CASSQQGNTQYF
-	TRBV5-1	TRBJ2-2	few	TGCGCCAGCAGCTTGGGAACCATTGATACCGGGGAGCTGTTTTTT	CASSLGTIDTGELFF
-	TRBV5-1	TRBJ2-1	few	TGCGCCAGCAGCAGCCGCCCGCCCGGAGGGGGTTTCTACAATGAGCAGTTCTTC	CASSSRPPGGGFYNEQFF
-	TRBV12-3/TRBV12-4	TRBJ1-4	many	TGTGCCAGCAGCGCGTGGCTGAATGAAAAACTGTTTTTT	CASSAWLNEKLFF
-	TRBV20-1	TRBJ2-3	many	TGCAGTGCTAGGGGCCTCAGCACAGATACGCAGTATTTT	CSARGLSTDTQYF
-	TRBV7-2	TRBJ2-3	many	TGTGCCAGCAGCTTAGACCGGGCTAGGAGCACAGATACGCAGTATTTT	CASSLDRARSTDTQYF
TRBD2	TRBV20-1	TRBJ2-3	many	TGCAGTGCTATCGGGACTAGGGGCACAGATACGCAGTATTTT	CSAIGTRGTDTQYF
-	TRBV12-3/TRBV12-4	TRBJ2-2	many	TGTGCCAGCACCCTTAAGTCGGACAGTTTGGAGCTGTTTTTT	CASTLKSDSLELFF
-	TRBV20-1	TRBJ2-7	-	TGCAGTGCTAGAGATCTAGCGGCAGGGGGCGGATTCGAGCAGTACTTC	CSARDLAAGGGFEQYF
TRBD2	TRBV4-2	TRBJ2-3	-	TGTGCCAGCAGCCAAGTTAGCGGGGGGAGTTACTCCACAGATACGCAGTATTTT	CASSQVSGGSYSTDTQYF
-	TRBV6-5	TRBJ1-1	-	TGTGCCAGCGCGGTGGAGAGGGACACTGAAGCTTTCTTT	CASAVERDTEAFF
TRBD2	TRBV5-1	TRBJ2-3	-	TGCGCCAGCAGCCGCATAGCGGGGGGGCTGAGCACAGATACGCAGTATTTT	CASSRIAGGLSTDTQYF